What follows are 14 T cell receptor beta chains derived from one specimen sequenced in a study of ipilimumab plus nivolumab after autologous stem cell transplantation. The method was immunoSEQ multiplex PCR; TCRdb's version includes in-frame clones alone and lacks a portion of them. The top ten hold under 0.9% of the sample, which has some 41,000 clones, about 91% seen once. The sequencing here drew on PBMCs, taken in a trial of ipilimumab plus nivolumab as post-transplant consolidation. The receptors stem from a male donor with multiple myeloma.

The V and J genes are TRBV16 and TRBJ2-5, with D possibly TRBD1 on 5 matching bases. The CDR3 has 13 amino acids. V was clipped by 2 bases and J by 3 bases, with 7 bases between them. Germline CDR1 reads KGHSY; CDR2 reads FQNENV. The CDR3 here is CASSQGAKETQYF. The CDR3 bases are TGTGCCAGCAGCCAAGGGGCCAAAGAGACCCAGTACTTC.

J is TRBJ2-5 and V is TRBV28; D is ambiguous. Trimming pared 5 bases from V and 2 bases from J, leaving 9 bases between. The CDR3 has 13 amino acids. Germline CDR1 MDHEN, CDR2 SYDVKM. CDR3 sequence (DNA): TGTGCCAGCAGTGGGTATTTACAAGAGACCCAGTACTTC. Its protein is CASSGYLQETQYF.

CDR3 loop: CASRQLDQPQHF. CDR3 DNA: TGTGCCAGCCGCCAGCTAGATCAGCCCCAGCATTTT. The rearrangement links TRBV27 to TRBJ1-5; no reliable D call. Trimming left V 8 bases short and J 5 bases short, with 10 bases between. This CDR3 contains 12 residues. In germline, CDR1 is MNHEY, CDR2 SMNVEV (reference sequence).

DNA of the CDR3: TGCGCCAGCAGCTTGGGGGCGGCGTTCTACGAGCAGTACTTC. It specifies CASSLGAAFYEQYF. This rearrangement joins TRBV5-1 to TRBJ2-7, with D uncertain. The CDR3 spans 14 residues. Germline V gene lookup returns CDR1 SGHRS and CDR2 YFSETQ. V lost 0 bases and J lost 3, with 10 bases in between.

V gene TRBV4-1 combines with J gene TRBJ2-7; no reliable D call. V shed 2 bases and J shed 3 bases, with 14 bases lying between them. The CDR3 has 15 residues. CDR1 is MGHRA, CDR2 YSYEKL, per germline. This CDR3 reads CASSQLVVLGYEQYF. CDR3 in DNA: TGCGCCAGCAGCCAATTAGTGGTCCTAGGCTACGAGCAGTACTTC.

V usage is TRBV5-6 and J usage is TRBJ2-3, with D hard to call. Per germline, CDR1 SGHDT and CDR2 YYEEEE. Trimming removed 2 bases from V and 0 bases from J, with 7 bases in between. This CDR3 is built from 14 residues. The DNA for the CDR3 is TGTGCCAGCAGCTTTCTCGTGAGCACAGATACGCAGTATTTT. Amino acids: CASSFLVSTDTQYF.

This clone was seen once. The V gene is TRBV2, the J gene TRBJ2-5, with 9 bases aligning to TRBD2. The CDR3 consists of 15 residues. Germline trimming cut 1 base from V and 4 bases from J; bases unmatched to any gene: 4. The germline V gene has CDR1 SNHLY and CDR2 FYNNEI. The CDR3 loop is CASSEGRGGVETQYF. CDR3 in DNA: TGTGCCAGCAGTGAAGGGCGGGGGGGCGTAGAGACCCAGTACTTC.

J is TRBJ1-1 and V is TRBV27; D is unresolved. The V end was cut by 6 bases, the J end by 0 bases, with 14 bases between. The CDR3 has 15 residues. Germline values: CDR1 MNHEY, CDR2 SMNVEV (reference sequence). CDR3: CASSRISTLNTEAFF. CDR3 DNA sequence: TGTGCCAGCAGCCGGATCTCAACCTTGAACACTGAAGCTTTCTTT.

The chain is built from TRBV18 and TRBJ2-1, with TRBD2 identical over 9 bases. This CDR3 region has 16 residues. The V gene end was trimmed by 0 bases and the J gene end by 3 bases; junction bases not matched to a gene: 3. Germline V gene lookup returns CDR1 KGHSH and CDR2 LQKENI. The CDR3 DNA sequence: TGTGCCAGCTCACCACCAACGACTAGCGGCTACAATGAGCAGTTCTTC. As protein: CASSPPTTSGYNEQFF.

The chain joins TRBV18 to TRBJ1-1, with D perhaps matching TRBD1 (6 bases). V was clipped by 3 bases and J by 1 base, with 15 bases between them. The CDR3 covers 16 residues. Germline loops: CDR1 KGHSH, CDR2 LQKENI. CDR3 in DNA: TGTGCCAGCTCACCTGGGACATCGATTAGGAACACTGAAGCTTTCTTT. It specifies CASSPGTSIRNTEAFF.

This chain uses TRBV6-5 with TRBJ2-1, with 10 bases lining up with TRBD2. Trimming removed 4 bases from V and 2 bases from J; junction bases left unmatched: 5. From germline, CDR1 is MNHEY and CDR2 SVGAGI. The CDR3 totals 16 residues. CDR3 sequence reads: CASSSSSGGTYNEQFF. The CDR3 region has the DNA TGTGCCAGCAGTTCCTCTAGCGGGGGTACCTACAATGAGCAGTTCTTC.

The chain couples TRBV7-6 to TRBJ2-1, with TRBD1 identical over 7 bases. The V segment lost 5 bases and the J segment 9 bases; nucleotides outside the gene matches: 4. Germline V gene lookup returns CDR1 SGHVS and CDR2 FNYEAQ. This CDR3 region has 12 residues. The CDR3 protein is CASSHTGAEQFF. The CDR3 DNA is TGTGCCAGCAGCCACACAGGGGCTGAGCAGTTCTTC.

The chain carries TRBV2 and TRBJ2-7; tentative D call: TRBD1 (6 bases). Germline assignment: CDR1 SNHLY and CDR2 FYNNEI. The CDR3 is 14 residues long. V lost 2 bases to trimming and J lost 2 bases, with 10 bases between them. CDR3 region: CASSEWGPAYEQYF. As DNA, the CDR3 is TGTGCCAGCAGTGAATGGGGGCCGGCCTACGAGCAGTACTTC.

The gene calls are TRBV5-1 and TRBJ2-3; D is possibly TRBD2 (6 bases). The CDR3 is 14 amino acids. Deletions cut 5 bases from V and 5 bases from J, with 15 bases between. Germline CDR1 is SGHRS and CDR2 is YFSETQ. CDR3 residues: CASRWGGTEDTQYF. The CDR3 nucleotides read TGCGCCAGCAGGTGGGGCGGGACGGAAGATACGCAGTATTTT.